The clone carrying this T cell receptor beta chain appeared a few times. Its antigen is unknown. Germline V CDR1 and CDR2: LGHDT, YNNKEL (reference sequence). V lost 2 bases and J lost 3, with 14 bases in between. CDR3 length: 15 residues. This sample is drawn from a study of T cell responses to AZD1222 COVID-19 vaccine. Study background: Timing groups of about 4 and about 12 weeks for second doses were pooled.

Notes on the study in general: Spike-specific TCR breadth and depth rose after two AZD1222 doses. Repertoire collection took place solely once the T cell response had peaked.

TCRdb's copy holds only in-frame clones and misses some; the assay was immunoSEQ multiplex PCR. The sample contains 90,000 to 110,000 clones, more than 75% of which appear only once. The sequence came from an adult in good health. This sample comprised peripheral blood, obtained on day 0 of AZD1222 vaccination. The gene calls are TRBV3-1 (or the pseudogene TRBV3-2) and TRBJ2-7, with D possibly matching TRBD2 (6 bases). The CDR3 DNA sequence: TGTGCCAGCAGCCAACCGACGGAGGGAAACTACGAGCAGTACTTC. Its protein is CASSQPTEGNYEQYF.